This T cell receptor (beta chain) was captured by sequencing in a study of CD8 T cells in ankylosing spondylitis (dated 2017 in TCRdb). Turning to the overall study: T cell receptor beta repertoires were profiled in healthy donors and ankylosing spondylitis patients so that disease-linked TCR variants could be found. In total, the full study cohort was made up of roughly 100 healthy donors and approximately 24 ankylosing spondylitis patients. Peripheral blood samples were taken, and synovial fluid was additionally collected from ankylosing spondylitis patients. Findings and caveats that apply to the study as a whole: A TCR beta motif made up of about eight highly homologous amino acid variants appeared to be characteristic of blood from ankylosing spondylitis patients. The disease-linked clones showed a CD8+ phenotype and occurred at relatively low frequencies in peripheral blood. The disease-linked clones were reported to be significantly enriched in matched synovial fluid samples from ankylosing spondylitis patients. Some motif variants had previously been reported in the synovial fluid and blood of reactive arthritis patients, which suggests shared mechanisms of disease initiation.

Synovial fluid samples were matched to blood samples from the same ankylosing spondylitis patients. The germline V gene provides CDR1 MGHRA and CDR2 YSYEKL. V lost 4 bases and J lost 2 bases; the stretch between them is 21 bases long. The CDR3 measures 17 amino acids from cysteine to phenylalanine. Only the CDR3 DNA is retained, 51 bases long and in frame from the first base. TCRdb records Illumina HiSeq 2500 as the sequencer. Quantitative 5'-RACE with molecular barcodes was the method used to prepare the TCR beta libraries. The original pipeline was this. To identify disease-linked TCR variants, a new computational method was used, one built on a probabilistic model of VDJ rearrangement. In TCRdb, the public reads were trimmed at Q25 with fastp and aligned with MiXCR, with productive beta chains retained. Every distinct CDR3 protein forms one entry, paired with its most common genes and DNA. TCRdb's processing, not the study's, gives the V and J calls here. The sample records 150,000 or so distinct CDR3 sequences, 25% to 35% of which are singletons. The top ten clones comprise around 6% of the sample.

As to this clonotype: No antigen is known for it. No much larger clone is present one base from it, and per-base qualities are unavailable.

Recombination linked TRBV4-1 to TRBJ2-7; tentative D gene TRBD1, with 6 bases matching. The TCR sequence derives from a male donor with ankylosing spondylitis. The sequenced sample consisted of synovial fluid, either unsorted or a sorted T cell fraction (not recorded which). The CDR3 in this case is CASSRISPGQRTYEQYF. The DNA is TGCGCCAGCAGCCGAATAAGTCCGGGACAACGAACCTACGAGCAGTACTTC.